The 9 T cell receptor beta chains listed next were all sequenced from one sample in a study of OX40 agonist ivuxolimab in advanced cancers. Assay: immunoSEQ multiplex PCR; the TCRdb copy retains only in-frame clones and omits some. This table has some 84,000 clones, around 92% appearing once. The material was CD4+ or CD8+ T cells sorted from blood, obtained in a trial of the OX40 agonist ivuxolimab. The receptors here all came from an adult with an advanced solid tumor such as melanoma, head and neck, liver or kidney cancer.

The chain is built from TRBV5-1 and TRBJ1-1, with 8 bases matching TRBD1. The CDR3 spans 17 residues. Germline lookup yields CDR1 SGHRS and CDR2 YFSETQ. Losses at the gene ends were 4 bases for V and 2 bases for J; bases not matched to a gene: 13. The CDR3 spells CASSRGTGNSINTEAFF. CDR3 sequence (DNA): TGCGCCAGCAGCCGCGGGACAGGTAATAGTATCAACACTGAAGCTTTCTTT.

The chain recombines TRBV6-4 with TRBJ1-5; D gene ambiguous. This CDR3 is 16 amino acids long. Per germline, CDR1 MRHNA and CDR2 SNTAGT. The germline V and J ends were trimmed by 0 bases and 5 bases, with 14 bases remaining between them. CDR3 residues: CASSDSILRRDQPQHF. The CDR3 DNA reads as TGTGCCAGCAGTGACTCGATTTTGCGGCGGGATCAGCCCCAGCATTTT.

The chain has TRBV4-3 and TRBJ1-2; 7 nucleotides agree with TRBD1. The CDR3 sequence is 16 residues long. The germline CDR1 and CDR2 sequences are LGHNA and YSLEER. With 0 bases clipped from V and 7 bases from J, the junction kept 11 bases outside the gene matches. Written as DNA, the CDR3 is TGCGCCAGCAGCCAAGAAAGGGGGCACGTAGGGGGTGGCTACACCTTC. Translating gives CASSQERGHVGGGYTF.

The rearrangement links TRBV2 to TRBJ2-7; D not certain. Germline values: CDR1 SNHLY, CDR2 FYNNEI. This CDR3 is built from 17 residues. V was cut by 6 bases and J by 2 bases, with 23 bases left in between. The CDR3, as DNA: TGTGCCAGCAGGGGTCTGCGGAGCAGGTTCCCCACCTACGAGCAGTACTTC. Its protein is CASRGLRSRFPTYEQYF.

This clone was counted once. This rearrangement joins TRBV27 to TRBJ2-7; TRBD2 is a possible D gene (7 bases). Trimming left V 7 bases short and J 2 bases short, with 18 bases between. Germline CDR1 is MNHEY and CDR2 is SMNVEV (reference sequence). The CDR3 extends over 15 amino acids. CDR3 DNA sequence: TGTGCCAGCAAGGTGGGGGGGCCCCTACCCTACGAGCAGTACTTC. Translated, it gives CASKVGGPLPYEQYF.

This sequence joins TRBV30 and TRBJ1-5; D remains unclear. The ends were cut back, 1 base at V and 1 base at J, with 14 bases in the middle. CDR3 length equals 16 residues. CDR1 and CDR2 from the germline V gene are GTSNPN and SVGIG (reference sequence). CDR3 loop: CAWSETLIGSNQPQHF. In DNA form, the CDR3 reads TGTGCCTGGAGTGAGACCCTTATAGGGAGCAATCAGCCCCAGCATTTT. The entire variable domain, with the rest obtained from reference TRBV30 and TRBJ1-5, is as follows: SQTIHQWPATLVQPVGSPLSLECTVEGTSNPNLYWYRQAAGRGLQLLFYSVGIGQISSEVPQNLSASRPQDRQFILSSKKLLLSDSGFYLCAWSETLIGSNQPQHFGDGTRLSIL.

This clone appeared a few times. This chain joins TRBV19 and TRBJ2-7; no clear D gene. Germline-derived CDR1 and CDR2 are LNHDA and SQIVND (reference sequence). The length of the CDR3 is 12 residues. Trimming shortened V by 3 bases and J by 5 bases, and 8 bases separated the two germline ends. CDR3 loop: CASSIRTDEQYF. The CDR3 DNA is TGTGCCAGTAGTATTAGAACAGACGAGCAGTACTTC.

DNA of the CDR3: TGTGCCAGCAGCCCCCCGGGAGGTCGCGCTGAAGCTTTCTTT. Protein product: CASSPPGGRAEAFF. V and J are TRBV7-9 and TRBJ1-1; no reliable D call. V lost 5 bases and J lost 6, with 16 bases in between. This CDR3 has 14 residues. CDR1 and CDR2 from the germline V gene are SEHNR and FQNEAQ (reference sequence).

CDR3 loop: CASSQSPGTRNTEAFF. The CDR3 bases are TGCGCCAGCAGCCAATCTCCGGGGACGAGGAACACTGAAGCTTTCTTT. The chain uses TRBV4-1 and TRBJ1-1, with a tentative D call TRBD1 (5 bases). Germline CDR1 MGHRA, CDR2 YSYEKL. V lost 2 bases to trimming and J lost 1 base, with 14 bases between them. The CDR3 is made up of 16 amino acids.